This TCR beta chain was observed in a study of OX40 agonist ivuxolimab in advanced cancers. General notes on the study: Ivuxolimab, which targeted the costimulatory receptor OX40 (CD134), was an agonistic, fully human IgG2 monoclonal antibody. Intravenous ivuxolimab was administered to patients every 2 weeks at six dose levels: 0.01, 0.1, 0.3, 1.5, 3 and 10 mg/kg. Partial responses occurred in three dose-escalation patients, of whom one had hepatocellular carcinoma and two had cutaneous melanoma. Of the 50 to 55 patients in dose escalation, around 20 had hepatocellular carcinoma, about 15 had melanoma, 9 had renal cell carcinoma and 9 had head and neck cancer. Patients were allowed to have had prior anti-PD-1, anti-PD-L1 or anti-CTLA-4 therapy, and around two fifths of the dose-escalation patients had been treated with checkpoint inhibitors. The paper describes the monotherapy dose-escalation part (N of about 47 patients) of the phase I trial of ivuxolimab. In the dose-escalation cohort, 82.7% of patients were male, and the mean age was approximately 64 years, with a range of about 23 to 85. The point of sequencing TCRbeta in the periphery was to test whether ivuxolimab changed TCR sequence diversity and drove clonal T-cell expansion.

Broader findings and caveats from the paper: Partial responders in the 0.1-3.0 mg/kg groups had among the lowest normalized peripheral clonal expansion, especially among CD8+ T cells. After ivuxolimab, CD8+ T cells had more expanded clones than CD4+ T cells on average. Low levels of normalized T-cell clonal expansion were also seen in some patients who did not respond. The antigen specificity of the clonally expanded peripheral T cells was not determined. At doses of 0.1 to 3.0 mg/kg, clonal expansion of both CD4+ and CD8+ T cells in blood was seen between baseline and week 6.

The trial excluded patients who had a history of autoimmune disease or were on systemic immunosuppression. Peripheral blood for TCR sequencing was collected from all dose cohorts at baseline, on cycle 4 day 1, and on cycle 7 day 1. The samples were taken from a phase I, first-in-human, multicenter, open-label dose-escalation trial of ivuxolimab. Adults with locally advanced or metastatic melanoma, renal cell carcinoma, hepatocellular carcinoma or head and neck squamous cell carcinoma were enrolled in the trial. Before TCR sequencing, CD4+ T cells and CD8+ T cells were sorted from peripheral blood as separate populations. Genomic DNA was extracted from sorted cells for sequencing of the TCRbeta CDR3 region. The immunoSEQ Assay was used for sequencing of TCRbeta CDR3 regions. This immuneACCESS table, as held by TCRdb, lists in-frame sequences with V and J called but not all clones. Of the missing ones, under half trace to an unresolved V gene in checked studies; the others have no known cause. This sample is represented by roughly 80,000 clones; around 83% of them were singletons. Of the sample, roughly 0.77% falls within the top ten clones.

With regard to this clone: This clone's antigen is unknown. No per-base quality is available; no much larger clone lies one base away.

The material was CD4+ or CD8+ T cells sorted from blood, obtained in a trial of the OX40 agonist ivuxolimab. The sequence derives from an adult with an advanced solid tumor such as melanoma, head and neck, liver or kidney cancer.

The CDR3 protein sequence reads: CASSLRSGRSQETQYF. The nucleotide sequence is given as TGTGCCAGCAGCTTACGGTCGGGGCGAAGCCAAGAGACCCAGTACTTC. This receptor chain uses TRBV7-2 and TRBJ2-5, with the D assignment possibly TRBD1 or TRBD2, given 5 matching bases for each. Measured from the cysteine to the phenylalanine, the CDR3 is 16 residues long. Kept here is only the CDR3 DNA, which spans 48 bases and is read in frame from base 1. Reading the germline V gene gives CDR1 SGHTA and CDR2 FQGNSA. V is reduced by 2 bases and J by 1 base, leaving a spacing of 14 bases between them.